The present T cell receptor beta chain was sequenced within a study of OX40 agonist ivuxolimab in advanced cancers. Study summary: Treatment received earlier with anti-PD-1, anti-PD-L1 or anti-CTLA-4 agents was allowed, and around 36% had some.

This CDR3 contains 16 residues. The V end was cut by 3 bases, the J end by 5 bases, with 17 bases between. Looked up from germline, CDR1 is SGHVS and CDR2 is FNYEAQ. The repertoire was sequenced with immunoSEQ multiplex PCR; TCRdb's copy has only in-frame clones and lacks some. The sample records about 81,000 clones, 85% to 95% being singletons. The rearrangement uses TRBV7-6 and TRBJ2-1, with D uncertain. This sequence was found in an adult with an advanced solid tumor such as melanoma, head and neck, liver or kidney cancer. The sequenced sample was CD4+ or CD8+ T cells sorted from blood, obtained in a trial of the OX40 agonist ivuxolimab. The DNA of the CDR3 is TGTGCCAGCAGCTTGTATTGGGGTAGTGAGCACAATGAGCAGTTCTTC. It encodes CASSLYWGSEHNEQFF.